Shown below are 11 T cell receptor beta chains from a single sample sequenced in a study of identical twins. TCRdb redid the calling of the 5' RACE reads with MiXCR, one entry per CDR3 protein. The sample consists of roughly 720,000 distinct CDR3 sequences, about 20% of them appearing once. The same specimen was also included in a second study, on T cells expressing NK-cell markers.

The sequenced sample consisted of PBMCs. The receptors originated from a woman aged 18-30 years in good health.

A word on this clonotype: A read error may explain this, as a much larger clone is one base away. CDR3: CSARTKETQYF. The CDR3 nucleotides are TGCAGTGCTAGAACGAAAGAGACCCAGTACTTC. This chain uses TRBV20-1 with TRBJ2-5; no firm D call. Germline V gives CDR1 DFQATT, CDR2 SNEGSKA (reference sequence). V lost 2 bases and J lost 3, with 4 bases in between. The CDR3 sequence is 11 residues long.

The V and J genes are TRBV20-1 and TRBJ1-1; unclear D gene. Germline CDR1 reads DFQATT; CDR2 reads SNEGSKA (reference sequence). The V and J ends lost 2 bases and 8 bases respectively, with 9 bases between them. The CDR3 consists of 11 residues. In nucleotides, the CDR3 is TGCAGTGCTAGATTAGATCCGGAAGCTTTCTTT. Protein product: CSARLDPEAFF.

The V call is TRBV5-1, the J call TRBJ2-5; no clear D gene. This CDR3 has 14 amino acids. CDR1 is SGHRS and CDR2 is YFSETQ in the germline V gene. Trimming left V 1 base short and J 1 base short, with 8 bases between. The chain's CDR3 is CASSLSAFQETQYF. DNA for the CDR3: TGCGCCAGCAGCTTGTCGGCCTTCCAAGAGACCCAGTACTTC. Full variable domain (outside the CDR3, taken from reference TRBV5-1 and TRBJ2-5): KAGVTQTPRYLIKTRGQQVTLSCSPISGHRSVSWYQQTPGQGLQFLFEYFSETQRNKGNFPGRFSGRQFSNSRSEMNVSTLELGDSALYLCASSLSAFQETQYFGPGTRLLVL.

This chain links TRBV12-5 with TRBJ1-2; TRBD1 matches at 8 bases. The CDR3 extends over 14 amino acids. Unmatched junction bases numbered 9, after V lost 6 bases and J lost 6 bases. Per the germline V gene, CDR1 is LGHNT and CDR2 is FRNRAP. The CDR3 coding sequence is TGTGCTAGTGGCTTCTCGACAGGGGTTAATGGCTACACCTTC. Protein sequence: CASGFSTGVNGYTF.

The sample holds many counts of this clonotype. The V and J genes are TRBV5-1 and TRBJ2-2; D is undetermined. V lost 2 bases and J 0 bases, leaving 5 bases between the germline ends. Germline CDR1 SGHRS, CDR2 YFSETQ. The CDR3 consists of 14 residues. CDR3 bases: TGCGCCAGCAGCTTAAGCACGAACACCGGGGAGCTGTTTTTT. Translated: CASSLSTNTGELFF.

CDR3 coding DNA: TGTGCCAGCAGTTTTCCCGTCGACGGACTTGCCACAGATACGCAGTATTTT. This encodes CASSFPVDGLATDTQYF. The chain joins TRBV12-3 or TRBV12-4 to TRBJ2-3; possible D gene TRBD2, 5 bases. Trimming removed 3 bases from V and 2 bases from J, with 18 bases in between. The CDR3 is 17 amino acids.

V usage is TRBV7-9 and J usage is TRBJ2-7; a possible D gene is TRBD2 (6 bases). This CDR3 has 16 amino acids. V was cut by 1 base and J by 3 bases, with 16 bases left in between. Germline CDR1 SEHNR, CDR2 FQNEAQ (reference sequence). The CDR3 is CASSLGGGTADYEQYF. CDR3 in DNA: TGTGCCAGCAGCTTAGGTGGCGGGACGGCGGACTACGAGCAGTACTTC.

This clonotype occurred a few times. J is TRBJ1-1 and V is TRBV29-1; the D is unclear. Between the trimmed V and J ends, which lost 7 bases and 3 bases, there was a span of 12 bases. Germline CDR1 and CDR2: SQVTM and ANQGSEA. This CDR3 contains 12 residues. The CDR3 is CSASIRDTEAFF. The CDR3 DNA sequence: TGCAGCGCCTCGATAAGGGACACTGAAGCTTTCTTT.

In this sample, this clonotype turned up a few times. The gene calls are TRBV12-3 or TRBV12-4 and TRBJ2-1; 7 nucleotides match TRBD2. This CDR3 is built from 11 residues. The junction had 6 bases not matched to a gene; V was cut back by 11 bases and J by 8 bases. In DNA, the CDR3 is TGTGCCCGATTTGGGGGGGATGAGCAGTTCTTC. Protein: CARFGGDEQFF.

The J gene is TRBJ2-7, the V gene TRBV5-1; 8 bases agree with TRBD2. The V segment lost 4 bases and the J segment 0 bases; nucleotides outside the gene matches: 15. Germline assignment: CDR1 SGHRS and CDR2 YFSETQ. This CDR3 is 18 amino acids long. The CDR3 region is CASSARAGGYRSSYEQYF. Written as DNA, the CDR3 is TGCGCCAGCAGCGCCCGGGCGGGAGGATACCGTAGCTCCTACGAGCAGTACTTC.

This rearrangement joins TRBV5-1 to TRBJ2-6, with D maybe TRBD2 (5 bases). The CDR3 is 15 residues long. In germline, CDR1 is SGHRS, CDR2 YFSETQ. V was shortened by 1 base and J by 2 bases, with 7 bases between the two germline ends. The CDR3 DNA is TGCGCCAGCAGCTTGTTACTAGCTGGGGCCAACGTCCTGACTTTC. This encodes CASSLLLAGANVLTF.